This T cell receptor (beta chain) was found in a study of technical replicates of blood from a few donors (dated by TCRdb to about 2017). On this clone: It has no known antigen specificity. Qualities for individual bases were not recorded, and no much larger clone is one base off.

Library construction relied on the immunoSEQ multiplex PCR assay. The source is immuneACCESS, and TCRdb retained only in-frame sequences with V and J called. Part of the clones is not carried over; for the studies checked, unresolved V genes explain less than half of this, and the remainder is unexplained. Within this sample are 80,000 or so clones, with roughly 94% of them counted one time only. Around 0.41% of the sample lies in the top ten. V is reduced by 3 bases and J by 0 bases, leaving a spacing of 12 bases between them. Inclusive of the bounding cysteine and phenylalanine, the CDR3 is 16 residues long. Of all the DNA, just the CDR3 is kept, 48 bases in frame from base 1. As encoded in the germline V gene, CDR1 is SNHLY while CDR2 is FYNNEI.

The chain was built from TRBV2 and TRBJ2-1; TRBD2 could be the D gene, as 6 bases match. The origin of this receptor is a human donor in good health. Sequenced input: T cells isolated from PBMCs. Here is the DNA: TGTGCCAGCAGTGAGAAGTCCGGGAGCTCCTACAATGAGCAGTTCTTC. This translates into CASSEKSGSSYNEQFF.